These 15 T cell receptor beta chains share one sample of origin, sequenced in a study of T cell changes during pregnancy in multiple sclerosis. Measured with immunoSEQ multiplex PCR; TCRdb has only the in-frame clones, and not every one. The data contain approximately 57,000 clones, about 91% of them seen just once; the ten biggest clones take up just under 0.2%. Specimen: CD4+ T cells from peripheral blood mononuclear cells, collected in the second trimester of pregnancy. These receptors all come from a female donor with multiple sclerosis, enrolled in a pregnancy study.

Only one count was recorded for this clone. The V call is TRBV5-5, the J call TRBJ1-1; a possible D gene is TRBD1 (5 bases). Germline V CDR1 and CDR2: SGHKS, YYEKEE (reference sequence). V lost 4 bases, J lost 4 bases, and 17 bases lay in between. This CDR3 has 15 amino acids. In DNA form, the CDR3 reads TGTGCCAGCAGCGCCAGGGCGGAAGTAGGCACTGAAGCTTTCTTT. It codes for CASSARAEVGTEAFF.

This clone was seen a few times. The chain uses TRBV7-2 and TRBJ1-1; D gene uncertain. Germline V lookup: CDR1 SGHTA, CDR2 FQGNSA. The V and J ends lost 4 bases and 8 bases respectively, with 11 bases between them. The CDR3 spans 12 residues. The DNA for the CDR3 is TGTGCCAGCAGCTCCCCATTGCTAGAAGCTTTCTTT. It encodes CASSSPLLEAFF.

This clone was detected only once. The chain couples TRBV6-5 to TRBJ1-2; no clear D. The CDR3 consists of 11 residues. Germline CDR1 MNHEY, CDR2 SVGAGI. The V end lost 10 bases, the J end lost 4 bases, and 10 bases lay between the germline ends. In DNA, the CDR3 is TGTGCCACCGGAGAGGGCTATGGCTACACCTTC. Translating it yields CATGEGYGYTF.

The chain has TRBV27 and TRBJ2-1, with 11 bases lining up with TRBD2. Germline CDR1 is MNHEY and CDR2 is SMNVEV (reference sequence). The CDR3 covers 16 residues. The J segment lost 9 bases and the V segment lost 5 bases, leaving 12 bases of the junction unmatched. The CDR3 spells CASSPMASGRSGEQFF. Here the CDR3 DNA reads TGTGCCAGCAGTCCCATGGCTAGCGGGAGGTCGGGTGAGCAGTTCTTC.

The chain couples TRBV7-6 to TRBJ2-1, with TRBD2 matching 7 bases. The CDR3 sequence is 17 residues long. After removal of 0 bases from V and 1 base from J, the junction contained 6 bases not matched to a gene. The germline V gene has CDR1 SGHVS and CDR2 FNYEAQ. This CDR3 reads CASSLAKRGSSYNEQFF. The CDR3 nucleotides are TGTGCCAGCAGCTTAGCAAAGCGGGGCAGTTCCTACAATGAGCAGTTCTTC.

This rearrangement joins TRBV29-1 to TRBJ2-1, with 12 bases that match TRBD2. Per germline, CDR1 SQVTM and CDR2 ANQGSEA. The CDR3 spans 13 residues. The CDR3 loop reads CSVLAGGHNEQFF. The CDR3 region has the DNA TGCAGTGTCCTAGCGGGAGGGCACAATGAGCAGTTCTTC.

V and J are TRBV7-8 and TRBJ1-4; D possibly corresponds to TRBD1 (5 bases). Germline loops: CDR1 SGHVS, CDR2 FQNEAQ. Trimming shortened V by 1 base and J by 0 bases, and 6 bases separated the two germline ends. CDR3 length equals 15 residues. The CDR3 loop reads CASSLETATNEKLFF. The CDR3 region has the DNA TGTGCCAGCAGCTTAGAGACAGCAACTAATGAAAAACTGTTTTTT.

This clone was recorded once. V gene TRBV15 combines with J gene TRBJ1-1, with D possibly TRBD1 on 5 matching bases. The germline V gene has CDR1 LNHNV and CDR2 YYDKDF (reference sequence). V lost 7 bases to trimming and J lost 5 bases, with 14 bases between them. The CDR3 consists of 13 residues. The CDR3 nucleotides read TGTGCCACCACCCCAAGGGAGGGGACTGAAGCTTTCTTT. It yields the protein CATTPREGTEAFF.

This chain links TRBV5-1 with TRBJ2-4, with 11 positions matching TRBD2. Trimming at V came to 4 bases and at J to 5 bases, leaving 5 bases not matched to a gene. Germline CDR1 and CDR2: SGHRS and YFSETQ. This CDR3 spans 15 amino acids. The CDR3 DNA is TGCGCCAGCAGCCCACTAGCGGGAGAGCAAAACATTCAGTACTTC. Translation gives CASSPLAGEQNIQYF.

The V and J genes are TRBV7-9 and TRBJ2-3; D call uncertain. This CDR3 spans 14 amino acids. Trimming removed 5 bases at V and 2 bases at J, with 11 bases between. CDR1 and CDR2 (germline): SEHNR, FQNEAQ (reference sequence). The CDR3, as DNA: TGTGCCAGCAGCCCCGAGATTACCACAGATACGCAGTATTTT. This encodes CASSPEITTDTQYF.

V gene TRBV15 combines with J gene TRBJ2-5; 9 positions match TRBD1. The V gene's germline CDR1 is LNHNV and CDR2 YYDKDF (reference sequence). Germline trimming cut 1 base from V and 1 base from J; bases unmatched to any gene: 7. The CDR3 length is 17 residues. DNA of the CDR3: TGTGCCACCAGCAGAGCCCGGGACAGGGCCTCCCAAGAGACCCAGTACTTC. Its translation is CATSRARDRASQETQYF.

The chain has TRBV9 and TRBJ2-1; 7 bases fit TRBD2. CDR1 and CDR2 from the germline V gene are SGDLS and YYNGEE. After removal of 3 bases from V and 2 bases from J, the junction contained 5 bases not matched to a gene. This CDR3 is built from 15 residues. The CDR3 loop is CASSATSQTYNEQFF. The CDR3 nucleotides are TGTGCCAGCAGCGCGACTAGCCAGACCTACAATGAGCAGTTCTTC.

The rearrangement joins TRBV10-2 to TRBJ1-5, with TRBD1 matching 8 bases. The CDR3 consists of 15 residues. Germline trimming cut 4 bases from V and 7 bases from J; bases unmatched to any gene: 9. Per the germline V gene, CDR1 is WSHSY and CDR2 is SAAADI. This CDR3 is CASSAAGGKVQPQHF. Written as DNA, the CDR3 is TGCGCCAGCAGTGCGGCAGGGGGCAAAGTCCAGCCCCAGCATTTT.

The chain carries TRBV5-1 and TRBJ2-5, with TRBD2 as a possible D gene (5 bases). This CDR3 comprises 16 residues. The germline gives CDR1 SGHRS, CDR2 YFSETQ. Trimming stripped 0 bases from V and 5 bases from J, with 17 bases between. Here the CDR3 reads CASSLGLWGVRETQYF. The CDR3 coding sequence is TGCGCCAGCAGCTTGGGGCTGTGGGGAGTGAGGGAGACCCAGTACTTC.

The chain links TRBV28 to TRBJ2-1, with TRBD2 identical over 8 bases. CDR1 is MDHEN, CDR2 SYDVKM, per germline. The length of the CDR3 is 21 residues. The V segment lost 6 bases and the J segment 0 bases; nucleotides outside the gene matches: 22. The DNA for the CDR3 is TGTGCCAGCAGCTTACCCTCGCGGCTAGCGGGCCTAAAGAGCTCCTACAATGAGCAGTTCTTC. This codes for CASSLPSRLAGLKSSYNEQFF.